These T cell receptor beta chains were read from a single sample in a study of human T cells and chemical hapten exposure. MiXCR, applied by TCRdb to the RACE reads, yields one record per CDR3 protein. The repertoire holds roughly 75,000 distinct CDR3 sequences, with 8.5% to 10% as singletons. Input material: whole blood. The receptors stem from a female donor in good health. Some clones in this sample may be carry-over from other donors' samples. CDR3s include the opening cysteine and the closing phenylalanine or tryptophan. The order of the fields is V gene, J gene, D gene, clone size, CDR3 protein, CDR3 DNA. D genes are given only for firm matches. Rows give clone size only sometimes, using once, few, many, or a class for an expanded clone.

TRBV3-1,TRBJ2-1,-,-,CASRLYAGNEQFF,TGTGCCAGCAGATTGTATGCCGGCAATGAGCAGTTCTTC
TRBV11-1,TRBJ1-1,-,-,CASSLRRVGRWGQRDEAFF,TGTGCCAGCAGCTTGCGGCGGGTAGGTCGTTGGGGCCAAAGGGATGAAGCTTTCTTT
TRBV12-3/TRBV12-4,TRBJ1-5,-,many,CASTTLWRRGNQPQHF,TGTGCCAGCACCACTCTGTGGCGTAGAGGCAATCAGCCCCAGCATTTT
TRBV6-1,TRBJ2-7,TRBD2,few,CASSKDQRGPFSYEQYF,TGTGCCAGCAGTAAAGATCAGCGGGGACCGTTCTCCTACGAGCAGTACTTC
TRBV7-2,TRBJ1-4,TRBD1,-,CASSSRTGIGEKLFF,TGTGCCAGCAGCTCCCGGACAGGAATTGGTGAAAAACTGTTTTTT
TRBV29-1,TRBJ2-3,-,-,CSVVTQGKEYVSTDTQYF,TGCAGCGTCGTTACACAGGGAAAAGAGTACGTGAGCACAGATACGCAGTATTTT
TRBV9,TRBJ2-7,-,few,CASSPGGGSYEQYF,TGTGCCAGCAGTCCAGGGGGGGGGTCCTACGAGCAGTACTTC
TRBV7-6,TRBJ2-5,TRBD1,-,CASSPSTGLGEETQYF,TGTGCCAGCAGCCCGTCGACAGGGCTGGGGGAAGAGACCCAGTACTTC
TRBV7-3,TRBJ2-1,TRBD1,-,CASSLDRSEQFF,TGTGCCAGCAGCCTGGACAGGAGCGAGCAGTTCTTC
TRBV2,TRBJ1-5,-,few,CASSEGGRNQPQHF,TGTGCCAGCAGTGAAGGAGGACGCAATCAGCCCCAGCATTTT
TRBV4-3,TRBJ2-7,-,many,CASSLGMTYEQYF,TGCGCCAGCAGCCTGGGCATGACCTACGAGCAGTACTTC
TRBV6-5,TRBJ2-7,-,few,CASSYYMGGLEQYF,TGTGCCAGCAGTTACTATATGGGCGGCCTCGAGCAGTACTTC
TRBV5-6,TRBJ1-1,TRBD1,many,CASSWGTTGVSEAFF,TGTGCCAGCAGCTGGGGCACAACAGGGGTAAGTGAAGCTTTCTTT
TRBV5-5,TRBJ1-3,TRBD1,-,CASSPGTGRQPSSGNTIYF,TGTGCCAGCAGCCCCGGGACAGGGCGCCAACCGAGCTCTGGAAACACCATATATTTT
TRBV10-3,TRBJ2-3,-,many,CAISGAQQTGGTDTQYF,TGTGCCATCAGCGGAGCCCAGCAGACGGGGGGCACAGATACGCAGTATTTT
TRBV7-2,TRBJ2-5,TRBD2,many,CASSAGLAFQETQYF,TGTGCCAGCAGCGCGGGACTAGCGTTCCAAGAGACCCAGTACTTC
TRBV2,TRBJ2-6,-,many,CASNEGANVLTF,TGTGCCAGCAATGAAGGGGCCAACGTCCTGACTTTC
TRBV6-5,TRBJ2-3,TRBD2,-,CASSSRTSADTQYF,TGTGCCAGCAGTTCAAGGACTAGCGCAGATACGCAGTATTTT
TRBV7-2,TRBJ2-5,-,many,CASSLKRAGAETQYF,TGTGCCAGCAGCTTAAAACGAGCGGGCGCAGAGACCCAGTACTTC
TRBV9,TRBJ1-2,TRBD1,few,CASDEGARNGYTF,TGTGCCAGCGACGAGGGGGCGCGGAATGGCTACACCTTC
TRBV20-1,TRBJ2-2,-,few,CSARDEVANTGELFF,TGCAGTGCTAGAGACGAGGTCGCGAACACCGGGGAGCTGTTTTTT
TRBV19,TRBJ1-1,-,few,CATSTHRAEAFF,TGTGCCACCTCAACCCACAGGGCTGAAGCTTTCTTT
TRBV5-5,TRBJ1-1,-,many,CASSLDPLANTEAFF,TGTGCCAGCAGCTTGGATCCGCTCGCGAACACTGAAGCTTTCTTT
TRBV7-9,TRBJ1-4,-,many,CASSLRRNEKLFF,TGTGCCAGCAGCTTGCGAAGGAATGAAAAACTGTTTTTT
TRBV20-1,TRBJ1-1,TRBD1,few,CSARGQGRGTNTEAFF,TGCAGTGCGCGGGGACAGGGGCGCGGAACGAACACTGAAGCTTTCTTT
TRBV5-8,TRBJ2-2,TRBD1,few,CASSAGTGKTGELFF,TGTGCCAGCAGCGCCGGGACAGGGAAAACCGGGGAGCTGTTTTTT
TRBV9,TRBJ2-3,-,many,CASSFSSSTDTQYF,TGTGCCAGCAGCTTTAGCAGCAGCACAGATACGCAGTATTTT
TRBV4-3,TRBJ1-2,-,few,CASSQQGRGYTF,TGCGCCAGCAGCCAACAGGGACGAGGCTACACCTTC
TRBV6-5,TRBJ2-7,-,many,CASSYRGAVQYF,TGTGCCAGCAGTTACAGGGGGGCAGTGCAGTACTTC
TRBV21-1,TRBJ1-5,-,many,CASSSQTETYSNQPQHF,TGTGCCAGCAGCTCCCAGACAGAGACCTATAGCAATCAGCCCCAGCATTTT
TRBV19,TRBJ2-1,-,few,CASSIGRARAWDGQFF,TGTGCCAGTAGTATAGGAAGGGCCCGAGCATGGGATGGGCAGTTCTTC
TRBV5-4,TRBJ2-2,-,few,CASSLAGGAAGELFF,TGTGCCAGCAGCTTGGCGGGCGGGGCGGCCGGGGAGCTGTTTTTT
TRBV20-1,TRBJ2-7,TRBD1,few,CSALTLAGGTDEQYF,TGCAGTGCTCTAACTCTGGCAGGGGGAACGGACGAGCAGTACTTC
TRBV4-1,TRBJ2-5,-,-,CASSHPRDSLQETQYF,TGCGCCAGCAGCCACCCCCGGGACTCACTCCAAGAGACCCAGTACTTC
TRBV7-2,TRBJ1-2,-,-,CASLPISTPYGYTF,TGTGCCAGCCTTCCCATTTCGACCCCCTATGGCTACACCTTC
TRBV12-3/TRBV12-4,TRBJ2-3,TRBD2,-,CASRPWTSGPRDTQYF,TGTGCCAGCAGACCCTGGACTAGCGGGCCCCGAGATACGCAGTATTTT
TRBV19,TRBJ2-1,-,-,CASSRDPGHFNEQFF,TGTGCCAGTAGTAGGGACCCTGGACACTTCAATGAGCAGTTCTTC
TRBV3-1,TRBJ2-5,-,many,CASRSSWETQYF,TGTGCCAGCCGCTCCAGCTGGGAGACCCAGTACTTC
TRBV20-1,TRBJ2-7,-,many,CSARGGAVGPKLF,TGCAGTGCTAGAGGGGGGGCAGTGGGACCCAAGTTGTTC
TRBV5-4,TRBJ2-7,-,few,CASSTAQGRGEQYF,TGTGCCAGCAGCACCGCACAGGGGAGGGGCGAGCAGTACTTC
TRBV12-3/TRBV12-4,TRBJ2-3,-,-,CASSFGSLGTDTQYF,TGTGCCAGCAGTTTTGGCTCGTTGGGCACAGATACGCAGTATTTT
TRBV5-1,TRBJ2-3,-,-,CASSQRQASTDTQYF,TGCGCCAGCAGCCAACGACAGGCCTCCACAGATACGCAGTATTTT
TRBV5-1,TRBJ2-3,-,few,CASSPPTRLTDTQYF,TGCGCCAGCAGCCCCCCGACTCGACTCACAGATACGCAGTATTTT
TRBV6-1,TRBJ2-3,-,many,CASSSQYTDTQYF,TGTGCCAGCAGCTCGCAGTACACAGATACGCAGTATTTT
TRBV4-3,TRBJ2-3,-,few,CASSQERGASDTQYF,TGCGCCAGCAGCCAGGAGAGGGGGGCCTCAGATACGCAGTATTTT
TRBV5-1,TRBJ1-6,-,-,CASSLAATSPLHF,TGCGCCAGCAGCTTGGCCGCCACTTCACCCCTCCACTTT